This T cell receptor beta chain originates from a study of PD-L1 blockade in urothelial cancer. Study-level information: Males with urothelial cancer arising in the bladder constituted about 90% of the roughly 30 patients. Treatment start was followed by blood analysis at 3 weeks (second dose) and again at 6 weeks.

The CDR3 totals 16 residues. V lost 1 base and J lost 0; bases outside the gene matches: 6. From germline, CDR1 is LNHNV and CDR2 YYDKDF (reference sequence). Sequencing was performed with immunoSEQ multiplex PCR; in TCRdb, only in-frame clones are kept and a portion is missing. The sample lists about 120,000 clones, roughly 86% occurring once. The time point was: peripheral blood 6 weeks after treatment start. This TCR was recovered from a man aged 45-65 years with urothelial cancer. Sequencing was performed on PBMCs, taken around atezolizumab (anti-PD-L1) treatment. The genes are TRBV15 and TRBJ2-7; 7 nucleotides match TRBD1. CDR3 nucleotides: TGTGCCACCAGCAGAGGTCGACAGGGCCACTCCTACGAGCAGTACTTC. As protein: CATSRGRQGHSYEQYF.